The 5 T cell receptor beta chains below were found in one sample sequenced in a study of shared clonotypes between healthy human individuals. TCRdb keeps only in-frame clones here, not all; method: immunoSEQ multiplex PCR. Among 600,000 to 700,000 clones listed, approximately 73% were seen once. Sequencing input: memory CD4+ T cells sorted from blood. The subset denotes: CD45RA-negative fraction. The receptors here all came from a woman aged 25 to 39 in good health.

CDR3 bases: TGCGCCAGCAGCCCCGTGACAGGGTGGTCCGGGGAGCTGTTTTTT. It yields the protein CASSPVTGWSGELFF. The chain couples TRBV5-1 to TRBJ2-2; 7 bases match TRBD1. Germline assignment: CDR1 SGHRS and CDR2 YFSETQ. This CDR3 contains 15 residues. Losses at the gene ends were 4 bases for V and 6 bases for J; bases not matched to a gene: 9.

This clone appeared many times. The chain couples TRBV5-6 to TRBJ2-2; D is perhaps TRBD1 or TRBD2 (5 bases each). Germline CDR1 reads SGHDT; CDR2 reads YYEEEE. The CDR3 is 16 residues long. Deletions cut 2 bases from V and 5 bases from J, with 16 bases between. Written as DNA, the CDR3 is TGTGCCAGCAGCTTTACCGGGACCTCCTTAACCGGGGAGCTGTTTTTT. It specifies CASSFTGTSLTGELFF.

This clone was seen a single time. This CDR3 is CSVKTGNTEAFF. CDR3 DNA: TGCAGCGTCAAGACAGGGAACACTGAAGCTTTCTTT. The J gene is TRBJ1-1, the V gene TRBV29-1, with D possibly being TRBD1 (6 bases). This CDR3 is built from 12 residues. V was shortened by 6 bases and J by 1 base, with 9 bases between the two germline ends. Germline CDR1 SQVTM, CDR2 ANQGSEA.

V and J are TRBV5-1 and TRBJ1-4; maybe TRBD1 (6 bases). The CDR3 extends over 13 amino acids. Deletions cut 7 bases from V and 7 bases from J, with 14 bases between. CDR1 and CDR2 (germline): SGHRS, YFSETQ. In nucleotides, the CDR3 is TGCGCCAGCCATACGGGGGCTGCTGAAAAACTGTTTTTT. Translating it yields CASHTGAAEKLFF.

The chain is built from TRBV27 and TRBJ2-5; 10 nucleotides line up with TRBD2. Trimming at V came to 6 bases and at J to 4 bases, leaving 5 bases not matched to a gene. The CDR3 covers 14 residues. Per the germline V gene, CDR1 is MNHEY and CDR2 is SMNVEV (reference sequence). CDR3 sequence: CASRGSGRGETQYF. CDR3 coding DNA: TGTGCCAGCAGGGGAAGCGGGAGGGGAGAGACCCAGTACTTC.